One and the same sample provided the 17 T cell receptor beta chains below, sequenced in a study of T cell responses to AZD1222 COVID-19 vaccine. The method was immunoSEQ multiplex PCR; TCRdb's version includes in-frame clones alone and lacks a portion of them. This sample has 180,000 or so clones, with 90% found just once. The material was peripheral blood, obtained 28 days after the second dose of the MenACWY control vaccine. The receptors originated from an adult who received the MenACWY meningococcal vaccine as a control.

This chain connects TRBV3-1 (or the pseudogene TRBV3-2) to TRBJ2-2; the match to TRBD2 covers 10 bases. The J segment lost 6 bases and the V segment lost 0 bases, leaving 4 bases of the junction unmatched. Germline CDR1 is LGHDT and CDR2 is YNNKEL (reference sequence). CDR3 length: 16 residues. This CDR3 reads CASSQDLGTSAGELFF. DNA for the CDR3: TGTGCCAGCAGCCAAGATCTCGGGACTAGCGCCGGGGAGCTGTTTTTT.

This clone was seen only a few times. The chain combines TRBV9 with TRBJ2-1; TRBD2 matches 9 bases. Trimming cost V 0 bases and J 4 bases; bases outside gene matches: 8. The length of the CDR3 is 17 residues. Germline CDR1 SGDLS, CDR2 YYNGEE. The CDR3 sequence is CASSVEGGGRAYNEQFF. As DNA, the CDR3 is TGTGCCAGCAGCGTAGAAGGCGGCGGGAGGGCGTACAATGAGCAGTTCTTC.

The V gene is TRBV19, the J gene TRBJ2-5; maybe TRBD1 (6 bases). CDR1 LNHDA and CDR2 SQIVND come from the germline V gene (reference sequence). The CDR3 contains 14 residues. V was shortened by 4 bases and J by 5 bases, with 14 bases between the two germline ends. The CDR3 region is CASSKWGRWETQYF. The CDR3 DNA follows: TGTGCCAGTAGTAAGTGGGGGCGCTGGGAGACCCAGTACTTC.

The rearrangement links TRBV18 to TRBJ1-1, with D uncertain. Germline V gives CDR1 KGHSH, CDR2 LQKENI. Between the trimmed V and J ends, which lost 6 bases and 0 bases, there was a span of 14 bases. The CDR3 length is 15 residues. The CDR3 loop reads CASSTGGVMNTEAFF. The CDR3 DNA reads TGTGCCAGCTCCACCGGTGGAGTAATGAACACTGAAGCTTTCTTT.

The chain joins TRBV24-1 to TRBJ2-5; a weak D match, TRBD1 (6 bases). Trimming left V 4 bases short and J 5 bases short, with 16 bases between. Germline CDR1 KGHDR, CDR2 SFDVKD. This CDR3 comprises 15 residues. CDR3 loop: CATSEWTAGEETQYF. In DNA, the CDR3 is TGTGCCACCAGTGAGTGGACAGCCGGAGAGGAGACCCAGTACTTC.

This chain joins TRBV6-2 or TRBV6-3 and TRBJ2-5; D is unresolved. CDR1 and CDR2 from the germline V gene are MNHEY and SVGEGT. V lost 5 bases and J lost 4, with 8 bases in between. This CDR3 has 12 amino acids. The CDR3 region is CASSLLSETQYF. In nucleotides, the CDR3 is TGTGCCAGCAGTCTCCTCTCAGAGACCCAGTACTTC.

This rearrangement joins TRBV6-5 to TRBJ1-4; D gene ambiguous. The CDR3 loop spans 15 amino acids. Germline CDR1 reads MNHEY; CDR2 reads SVGAGI. Between the trimmed V and J ends, which lost 6 bases and 2 bases, there was a span of 13 bases. The CDR3 DNA is TGTGCCAGCAGACAAAGAGGGTATACTAATGAAAAACTGTTTTTT. Protein product: CASRQRGYTNEKLFF.

This chain uses TRBV7-2 with TRBJ2-3; the D gene is possibly TRBD2 (5 bases). Per the germline V gene, CDR1 is SGHTA and CDR2 is FQGNSA. There are 17 residues in the CDR3. V lost 3 bases and J 0 bases, leaving 16 bases between the germline ends. The CDR3 protein is CASSFGVQRASTDTQYF. The CDR3 nucleotides read TGTGCCAGCAGCTTCGGGGTACAAAGGGCGAGCACAGATACGCAGTATTTT.

The genes are TRBV15 and TRBJ2-5, with D uncertain. Germline-derived CDR1 and CDR2 are LNHNV and YYDKDF (reference sequence). CDR3 size: 13 residues. V was cut by 0 bases and J by 7 bases, with 9 bases left in between. The CDR3 nucleotides are TGTGCCACCAGCAGAGAGTACATCGGGACCCAGTACTTC. This translates into CATSREYIGTQYF. Full variable domain (remainder filled in from reference TRBV15 and TRBJ2-5): DAMVIQNPRYQVTQFGKPVTLSCSQTLNHNVMYWYQQKSSQAPKLLFHYYDKDFNNEADTPDNFQSRRPNTSFCFLDIRSPGLGDTAMYLCATSREYIGTQYFGPGTRLLVL.

This rearrangement joins TRBV9 to TRBJ2-5; 7 bases align to TRBD1. The V and J ends lost 4 bases and 1 base, in that order; junction bases with no gene match: 4. CDR3 length: 14 residues. Per germline, CDR1 SGDLS and CDR2 YYNGEE. CDR3 bases: TGTGCCAGCAGCCCCGGACAGGTCCAAGAGACCCAGTACTTC. Translating gives CASSPGQVQETQYF.

The rearrangement uses TRBV18 and TRBJ2-1, with D uncertain. V lost 3 bases and J 7 bases, leaving 16 bases between the germline ends. The germline gives CDR1 KGHSH, CDR2 LQKENI. The CDR3 sequence is 15 residues long. The chain's CDR3 is CASSPAQVGHNEQFF. The CDR3 coding sequence is TGTGCCAGCTCACCGGCTCAGGTCGGGCATAATGAGCAGTTCTTC. Supplemented by reference TRBV18 and TRBJ2-1, the full variable domain reads NAGVMQNPRHLVRRRGQEARLRCSPMKGHSHVYWYRQLPEEGLKFMVYLQKENIIDESGMPKERFSAEFPKEGPSILRIQQVVRGDSAAYFCASSPAQVGHNEQFFGPGTRLTVL.

CDR3 loop: CASSQEMARNSPLHF. The DNA for the CDR3 is TGTGCCAGCAGCCAAGAAATGGCAAGGAATTCACCCCTCCACTTT. The rearrangement joins TRBV4-2 to TRBJ1-6; no reliable D call. Germline CDR1 and CDR2: LGHNA and YNFKEQ. Deletions cut 0 bases from V and 7 bases from J, with 10 bases between. This CDR3 contains 15 residues.

The rearrangement uses TRBV18 and TRBJ1-3, with TRBD1 as a possible D gene (5 bases). V lost 3 bases to trimming and J lost 2 bases, with 11 bases between them. The germline CDR1 and CDR2 sequences are KGHSH and LQKENI. The CDR3 spans 15 residues. In DNA, the CDR3 is TGTGCCAGCTCACCTACAGGAGGCCCTGGAAACACCATATATTTT. Amino acids: CASSPTGGPGNTIYF.

This clone has just one count. The V and J genes are TRBV6-5 and TRBJ2-1; tentative D call: TRBD1 (6 bases). Trimming removed 7 bases from V and 2 bases from J, with 9 bases in between. The CDR3 spans 13 residues. The germline V gene has CDR1 MNHEY and CDR2 SVGAGI. The CDR3 spells CASTGTPYNEQFF. The CDR3 nucleotides are TGTGCCAGCACGGGGACACCCTACAATGAGCAGTTCTTC.

The chain links TRBV7-2 to TRBJ2-4; 8 bases match TRBD2. V gave up 8 bases and J gave up 0 bases; unmatched junction bases: 9. CDR3 size: 16 residues. Germline loops: CDR1 SGHTA, CDR2 FQGNSA. CDR3 sequence: CASGAAGGGAKNIQYF. Here the CDR3 DNA reads TGTGCCAGCGGCGCCGCGGGAGGTGGAGCCAAAAACATTCAGTACTTC.

V gene TRBV9 combines with J gene TRBJ2-2; 13 bases align to TRBD2. This CDR3 has 18 residues. V was clipped by 4 bases and J by 2 bases; unmatched bases: 8. Germline CDR1 and CDR2: SGDLS and YYNGEE. The CDR3 DNA is TGTGCCAGCAGCTTCTGGACTAGCGGGAGAGTTAACACCGGGGAGCTGTTTTTT. Its translation: CASSFWTSGRVNTGELFF. Full variable domain (remainder filled in from reference TRBV9 and TRBJ2-2): DSGVTQTPKHLITATGQRVTLRCSPRSGDLSVYWYQQSLDQGLQFLIQYYNGEERAKGNILERFSAQQFPDLHSELNLSSLELGDSALYFCASSFWTSGRVNTGELFFGEGSRLTVL.

The V and J genes are TRBV7-9 and TRBJ2-1; D may be TRBD2 (5 bases). V dropped 6 bases and J dropped 0 bases, with 12 bases sitting between them. The CDR3 totals 15 residues. Germline V CDR1 and CDR2: SEHNR, FQNEAQ (reference sequence). The DNA of the CDR3 is TGTGCCAGCAGATCGGACTCGAGCTCCTACAATGAGCAGTTCTTC. It specifies CASRSDSSSYNEQFF. The full variable domain, rest sourced from reference TRBV7-9 and TRBJ2-1, is DTGVSQNPRHKITKRGQNVTFRCDPISEHNRLYWYRQTLGQGPEFLTYFQNEAQLEKSRLLSDRFSAERPKGSFSTLEIQRTEQGDSAMYLCASRSDSSSYNEQFFGPGTRLTVL.